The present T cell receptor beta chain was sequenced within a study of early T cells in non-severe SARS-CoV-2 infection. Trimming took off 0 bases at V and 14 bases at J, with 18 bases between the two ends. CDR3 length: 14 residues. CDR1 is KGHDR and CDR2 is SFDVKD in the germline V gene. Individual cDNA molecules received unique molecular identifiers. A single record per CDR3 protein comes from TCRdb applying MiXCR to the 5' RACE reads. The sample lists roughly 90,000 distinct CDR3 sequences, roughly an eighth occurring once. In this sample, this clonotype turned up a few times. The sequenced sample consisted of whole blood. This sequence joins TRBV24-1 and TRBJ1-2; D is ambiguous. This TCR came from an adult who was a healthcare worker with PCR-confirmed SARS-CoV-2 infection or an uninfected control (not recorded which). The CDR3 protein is CATSDLGRAPGWTF. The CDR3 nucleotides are TGTGCCACCAGTGATTTGGGTCGCGCCCCGGGATGGACCTTC.